Listed below are T cell receptor beta chains from one sample, sequenced in a study of T cell repertoires in cytomegalovirus infection. A single record per CDR3 protein comes from TCRdb applying MiXCR to the reads. The sample shows approximately 630,000 distinct CDR3 sequences, less than 25% of them seen only once. Material for sequencing was CD8+ T cells from PBMCs. The origin of the receptors is a human donor in good health (CMV status not recorded). Some clones in this sample may be carry-over from other donors' samples. CDR3s include the opening cysteine and the closing phenylalanine or tryptophan. The D gene is left open where the match is weak. Clone size, where shown, is once, few, many, or a class for clones that have expanded.

V,size,J,D,CDR3,DNA
TRBV14,.,TRBJ1-6,.,CASSQDPAVSYNSPLHF,TGTGCCAGCAGCCAAGACCCCGCCGTCTCCTATAATTCACCCCTCCACTTT
TRBV7-9,many,TRBJ2-5,.,CASSPGGRQETQYF,TGTGCCAGCAGCCCGGGGGGCCGCCAAGAGACCCAGTACTTC
TRBV14,many,TRBJ2-7,TRBD2,CASSHAFPGTTIYYEQYF,TGTGCCAGCAGCCACGCTTTTCCCGGGACTACCATTTACTACGAGCAGTACTTC
TRBV18,.,TRBJ2-5,TRBD2,CASSPRGLALRGETQYF,TGTGCCAGCTCACCACGAGGACTAGCGCTCCGCGGGGAGACCCAGTACTTC
TRBV7-8,many,TRBJ2-3,TRBD2,CASNFGTSSWTDTQYF,TGTGCCAGCAACTTCGGGACTAGCTCGTGGACAGATACGCAGTATTTT
TRBV6-5,many,TRBJ2-5,TRBD2,CASSYSSGGQETQYF,TGTGCCAGCAGTTACTCTAGCGGGGGGCAAGAGACCCAGTACTTC
TRBV7-9,few,TRBJ2-1,.,CASSSQGIWYNEQFF,TGTGCCAGCAGCTCACAGGGTATCTGGTACAATGAGCAGTTCTTC
TRBV7-9,many,TRBJ2-2,.,CASSRGLGPTGELFF,TGTGCCAGCAGCCGAGGCCTAGGACCCACCGGGGAGCTGTTTTTT
TRBV19,.,TRBJ1-2,TRBD1,CASSIVAGQDRRGYTF,TGTGCCAGTAGTATAGTCGCCGGACAGGACCGAAGGGGCTACACCTTC
TRBV7-2,many,TRBJ1-1,.,CASSLKGPRAEAFF,TGTGCCAGCAGCTTAAAGGGTCCGAGGGCTGAAGCTTTCTTT
TRBV5-1,.,TRBJ1-1,.,CASSLERVVYTEAFF,TGCGCCAGCAGCTTGGAGAGGGTCGTATACACTGAAGCTTTCTTT
TRBV6-1,few,TRBJ1-1,.,CAARTVVNTEAFF,TGTGCCGCCCGGACAGTCGTGAACACTGAAGCTTTCTTT
TRBV2,.,TRBJ1-1,.,CASSDLPGDTEAFF,TGTGCCAGCAGTGACCTGCCAGGGGACACTGAAGCTTTCTTT
TRBV29-1,.,TRBJ1-2,.,CSVPDILGYTF,TGCAGCGTACCAGACATCCTCGGCTACACCTTC
TRBV5-5,.,TRBJ2-2,TRBD1,CASSRFRDRNTGELFF,TGTGCCAGCAGCCGATTCCGGGACAGGAACACCGGGGAGCTGTTTTTT
TRBV28,.,TRBJ1-2,.,CASSLETVSYTF,TGTGCCAGCAGTTTAGAGACAGTGAGCTACACCTTC
TRBV28,.,TRBJ2-1,TRBD1,CATTGGQGTYNEQFF,TGTGCCACTACCGGAGGACAGGGTACCTACAATGAGCAGTTCTTC
TRBV6-2/TRBV6-3,.,TRBJ1-3,.,CASSYKSQGNTIYF,TGTGCCAGCAGTTACAAGAGCCAAGGAAACACCATATATTTT
TRBV5-6,.,TRBJ2-6,TRBD1,CASSSKDGSILGQGNGANVLTF,TGTGCCAGCAGCTCCAAGGACGGATCAATACTAGGACAGGGGAACGGGGCCAACGTCCTGACTTTC
TRBV4-1,many,TRBJ2-3,TRBD2,CASTQLGLAADTQYF,TGCGCCAGCACCCAATTAGGACTAGCGGCGGATACGCAGTATTTT
TRBV28,.,TRBJ2-2,TRBD1,CASSFVEGAVGELFF,TGTGCCAGCAGTTTTGTCGAGGGGGCCGTCGGGGAGCTGTTTTTT
TRBV7-4,.,TRBJ2-6,.,CASSLREAGANVLTF,TGTGCCAGCAGCCTCAGGGAGGCTGGGGCCAACGTCCTGACTTTC
TRBV19,.,TRBJ2-1,TRBD2,CASSIDLGLVLDEQFF,TGTGCCAGTAGTATAGACCTGGGACTAGTCCTCGATGAGCAGTTCTTC
TRBV19,many,TRBJ2-2,.,CASTSSEAYSPGLFF,TGTGCCAGTACTTCCTCCGAGGCTTACTCCCCGGGGCTGTTTTTT
TRBV7-9,.,TRBJ1-5,.,CASSLEEEELTPQHF,TGTGCCAGCAGCTTAGAGGAGGAGGAGTTGACGCCCCAGCATTTT
TRBV7-9,.,TRBJ2-4,.,CASSLSHRVGNIQYF,TGTGCCAGCAGCTTATCCCACAGGGTGGGAAACATTCAGTACTTC
TRBV27,.,TRBJ2-1,TRBD1,CASSHRTGGKDNEQFF,TGTGCCAGCAGTCATCGGACAGGGGGGAAAGACAATGAGCAGTTCTTC
TRBV6-2/TRBV6-3,.,TRBJ2-2,.,CARNFSYMVNTGELFF,TGTGCCAGGAACTTCTCTTACATGGTGAACACCGGGGAGCTGTTTTTT
TRBV7-9,few,TRBJ2-4,TRBD1,CASRMTGGAKNIQYF,TGTGCCAGCAGGATGACAGGGGGAGCCAAAAACATTCAGTACTTC
TRBV7-2,many,TRBJ2-1,TRBD2,CASSPLAGGLNEQFF,TGTGCCAGCAGTCCTCTAGCGGGGGGGCTCAATGAGCAGTTCTTC
TRBV7-6,.,TRBJ2-2,TRBD1,CASSSYRGLGTGELFF,TGTGCCAGCAGCAGCTACAGGGGGCTGGGAACCGGGGAGCTGTTTTTT
TRBV29-1,few,TRBJ1-4,.,CSVEEQGNGEKLFF,TGCAGCGTTGAAGAACAGGGAAATGGTGAAAAACTGTTTTTT
TRBV20-1,once,TRBJ2-1,TRBD1,CSARNGTGRNNEQFF,TGCAGTGCTAGAAATGGGACAGGGAGGAACAATGAGCAGTTCTTC
TRBV7-9,many,TRBJ2-1,.,CASSLRGGTNEQFF,TGTGCCAGCAGCTTAAGGGGGGGCACCAATGAGCAGTTCTTC
TRBV15,few,TRBJ2-5,.,CATSITWVAKETQYF,TGTGCCACCAGCATAACCTGGGTGGCCAAAGAGACCCAGTACTTC
TRBV6-1,.,TRBJ2-2,.,CASSYPTDRINTGELFF,TGTGCCAGCAGTTACCCCACTGACAGAATTAACACCGGGGAGCTGTTTTTT
TRBV7-9,many,TRBJ1-1,.,CASSPRQAPNTEAFF,TGTGCCAGCAGCCCGAGACAGGCACCGAACACTGAAGCTTTCTTT
TRBV29-1,few,TRBJ2-1,TRBD1,CSVEDPGQGGYNEQFF,TGCAGCGTTGAAGACCCGGGACAGGGTGGCTACAATGAGCAGTTCTTC
TRBV10-2,few,TRBJ2-7,TRBD1,CASSESGDRDHEQYF,TGCGCCAGCAGTGAGTCAGGGGACAGGGACCACGAGCAGTACTTC
TRBV3-1,.,TRBJ2-1,.,CASSQDIRRTGYNEQFF,TGTGCCAGCAGCCAAGATATAAGGAGGACGGGTTACAATGAGCAGTTCTTC
TRBV12-3/TRBV12-4,.,TRBJ2-2,.,CASSPAGPAGELFF,TGTGCCAGCAGTCCGGCCGGGCCCGCCGGGGAGCTGTTTTTT
TRBV7-6,.,TRBJ2-7,TRBD2,CVSSFPGGYEQYF,TGTGTCAGCAGCTTCCCGGGGGGCTACGAGCAGTACTTC
TRBV7-3,.,TRBJ2-3,.,CASSLGFPDTQYF,TGTGCCAGCAGCCTAGGGTTTCCAGATACGCAGTATTTT
TRBV28,.,TRBJ2-5,TRBD2,CASSSASGVQETQYF,TGTGCCAGCAGCAGCGCTAGCGGGGTCCAAGAGACCCAGTACTTC
TRBV5-4,.,TRBJ2-5,.,CASSLGEGAIRYF,TGTGCCAGCAGCTTGGGTGAAGGGGCGATTCGGTACTTC